This T cell receptor beta chain came from a study of beta chain features in type 1 diabetes. At the level of the study: In age, gender and cell yields, patients were similar to healthy donors.

Germline V gene data show CDR1 as SEHNR and CDR2 as FQNEAQ (reference sequence). The V segment lost 3 bases and the J segment 2 bases; nucleotides outside the gene matches: 8. This CDR3 has 17 residues. Reverse transcription of all isolated RNA meant that expressed TCRB transcripts were sequenced. Generated by immunoSEQ multiplex PCR, the TCRdb table keeps only in-frame clones and is missing some. This repertoire shows around 400,000 clones, 10% to 15% found once; its top ten account for around 0.015%. This clone turned up a few times. The J gene is TRBJ1-5, the V gene TRBV7-9; 9 bases are a match to TRBD1. Material for sequencing was naive CD4+ T cells from blood. The origin of this receptor is a man younger than 35 in good health. The CDR3 bases are TGTGCCAGCAGCTTCGGGACAGGGAGATATGGCAATCAGCCCCAGCATTTT. As protein: CASSFGTGRYGNQPQHF.